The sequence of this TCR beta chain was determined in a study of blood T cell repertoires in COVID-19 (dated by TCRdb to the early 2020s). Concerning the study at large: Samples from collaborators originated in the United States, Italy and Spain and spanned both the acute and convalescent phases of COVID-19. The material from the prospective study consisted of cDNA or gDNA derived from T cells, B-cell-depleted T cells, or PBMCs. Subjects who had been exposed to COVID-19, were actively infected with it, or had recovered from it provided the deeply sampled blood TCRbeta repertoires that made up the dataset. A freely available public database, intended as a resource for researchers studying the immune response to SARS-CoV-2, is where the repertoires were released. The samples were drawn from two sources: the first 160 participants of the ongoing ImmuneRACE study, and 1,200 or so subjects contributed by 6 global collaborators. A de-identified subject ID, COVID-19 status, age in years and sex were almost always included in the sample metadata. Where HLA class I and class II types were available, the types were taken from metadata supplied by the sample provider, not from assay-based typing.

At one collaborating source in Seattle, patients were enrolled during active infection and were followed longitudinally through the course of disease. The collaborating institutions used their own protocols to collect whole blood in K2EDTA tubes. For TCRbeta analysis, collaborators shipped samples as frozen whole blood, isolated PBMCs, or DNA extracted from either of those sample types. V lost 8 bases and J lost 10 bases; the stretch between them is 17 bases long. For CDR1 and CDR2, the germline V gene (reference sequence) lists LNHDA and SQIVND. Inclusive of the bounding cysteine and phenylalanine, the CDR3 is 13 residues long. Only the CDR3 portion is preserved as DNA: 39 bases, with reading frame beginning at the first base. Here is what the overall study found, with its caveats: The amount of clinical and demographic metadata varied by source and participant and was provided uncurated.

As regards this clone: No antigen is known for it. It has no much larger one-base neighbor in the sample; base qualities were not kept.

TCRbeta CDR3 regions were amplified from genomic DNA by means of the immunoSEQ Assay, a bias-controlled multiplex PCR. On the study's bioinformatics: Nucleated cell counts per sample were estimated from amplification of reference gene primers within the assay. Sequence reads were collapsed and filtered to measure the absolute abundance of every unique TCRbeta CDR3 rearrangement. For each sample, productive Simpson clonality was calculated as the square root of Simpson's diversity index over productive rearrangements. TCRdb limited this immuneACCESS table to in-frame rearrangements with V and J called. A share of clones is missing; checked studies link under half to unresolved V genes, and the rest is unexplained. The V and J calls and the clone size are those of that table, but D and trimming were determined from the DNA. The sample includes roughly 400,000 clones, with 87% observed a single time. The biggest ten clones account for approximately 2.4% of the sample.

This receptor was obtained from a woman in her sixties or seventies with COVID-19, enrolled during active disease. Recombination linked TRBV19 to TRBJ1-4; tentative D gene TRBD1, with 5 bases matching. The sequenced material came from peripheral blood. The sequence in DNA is TGTGCCAGTCGGGGAGGGGAGAGGGGAAAACTGTTTTTT. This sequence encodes CASRGGERGKLFF.